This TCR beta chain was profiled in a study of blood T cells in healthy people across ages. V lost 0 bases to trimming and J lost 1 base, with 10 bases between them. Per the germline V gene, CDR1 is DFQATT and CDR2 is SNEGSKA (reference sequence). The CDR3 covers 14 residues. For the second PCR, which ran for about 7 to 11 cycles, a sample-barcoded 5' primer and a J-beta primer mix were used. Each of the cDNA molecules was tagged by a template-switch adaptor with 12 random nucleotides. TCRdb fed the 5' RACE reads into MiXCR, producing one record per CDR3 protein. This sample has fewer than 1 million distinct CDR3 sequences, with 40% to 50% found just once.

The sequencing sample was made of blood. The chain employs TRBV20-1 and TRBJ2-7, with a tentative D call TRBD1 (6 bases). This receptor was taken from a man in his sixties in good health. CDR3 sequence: CSARDRGQSYEQYF. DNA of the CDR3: TGCAGTGCTAGAGATAGGGGACAATCCTACGAGCAGTACTTC.